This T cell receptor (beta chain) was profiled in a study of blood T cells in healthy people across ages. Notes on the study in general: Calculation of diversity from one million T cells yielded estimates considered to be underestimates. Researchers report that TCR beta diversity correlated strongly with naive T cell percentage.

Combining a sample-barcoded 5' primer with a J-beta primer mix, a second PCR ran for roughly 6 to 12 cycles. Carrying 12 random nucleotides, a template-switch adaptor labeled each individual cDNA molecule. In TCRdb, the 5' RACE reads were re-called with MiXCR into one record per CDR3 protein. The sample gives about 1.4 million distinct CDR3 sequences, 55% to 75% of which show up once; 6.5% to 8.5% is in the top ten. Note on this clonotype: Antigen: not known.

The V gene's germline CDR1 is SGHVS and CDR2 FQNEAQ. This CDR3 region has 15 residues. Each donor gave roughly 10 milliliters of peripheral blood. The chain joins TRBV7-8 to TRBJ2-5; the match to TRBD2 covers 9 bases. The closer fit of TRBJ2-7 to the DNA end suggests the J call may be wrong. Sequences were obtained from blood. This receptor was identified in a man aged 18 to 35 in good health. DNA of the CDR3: TGTGCCAGCAGCTTAATTGGAGCGGGAGGCTACGAGCAGTACTTC. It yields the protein CASSLIGAGGYEQYF.